The 27 T cell receptor beta chains below were found in one sample sequenced in a study of cytomegalovirus exposure and HLA in healthy donors. The PCR had 60 Vbeta and 13 Jbeta primers. Sequenced by immunoSEQ multiplex PCR; TCRdb stores in-frame clones only, minus some. There are hundreds of thousands of clones in the sample; around 78% occur only once, and under 0.6% lies in the top ten. Input material: PBMCs. The receptor source for this set is a boy between 10 and 17 years old in good health and CMV-seronegative.

The gene calls are TRBV5-1 and TRBJ1-2; D gene unclear. Trimming removed 0 bases from V and 10 bases from J, with 7 bases in between. CDR3 size: 11 residues. Germline V lookup: CDR1 SGHRS, CDR2 YFSETQ. The DNA of the CDR3 is TGCGCCAGCAGCTTGGGGCCGATCTACACCTTC. It encodes CASSLGPIYTF.

The chain links TRBV15 to TRBJ2-5; TRBD1 agrees at 7 bases. The J call may be incorrect, as the DNA end agrees better with TRBJ2-7. CDR3 length equals 16 residues. Germline V gives CDR1 LNHNV, CDR2 YYDKDF (reference sequence). CDR3 sequence (DNA): TGTGCCACCAGCAATGGCGACAGGGTGGCCTCCTACGAGCAGTACTTC. Encoded protein: CATSNGDRVASYEQYF.

The chain carries TRBV15 and TRBJ1-4; 8 nucleotides line up with TRBD1. Trimming took 0 bases from V and 4 from J; bases not matched to a gene: 1. Per germline, CDR1 LNHNV and CDR2 YYDKDF (reference sequence). The CDR3 has 15 amino acids. This CDR3 is CATSREQGDNEKLFF. CDR3 nucleotides: TGTGCCACCAGCAGAGAACAGGGGGATAATGAAAAACTGTTTTTT.

The V call is TRBV30, the J call TRBJ1-2; 7 bases are shared with TRBD1. V was clipped by 5 bases and J by 0 bases; unmatched bases: 3. This CDR3 contains 13 residues. Germline loops: CDR1 GTSNPN, CDR2 SVGIG (reference sequence). This CDR3 reads CAWRTGANYGYTF. The CDR3, as DNA: TGTGCCTGGCGGACAGGAGCTAACTATGGCTACACCTTC.

The genes are TRBV19 and TRBJ2-1; D possibly corresponds to TRBD1 (6 bases). V was cut by 5 bases and J by 0 bases, with 11 bases left in between. Germline lookup yields CDR1 LNHDA and CDR2 SQIVND (reference sequence). This CDR3 is 15 amino acids long. Written as DNA, the CDR3 is TGTGCCAGTAGTCCTTGGACAGACTCCTACAATGAGCAGTTCTTC. Its protein product is CASSPWTDSYNEQFF.

J is TRBJ2-4 and V is TRBV10-2; 9 bases align to TRBD2. The CDR3 has 19 residues. The V and J ends lost 6 bases and 1 base, in that order; junction bases with no gene match: 16. Germline V lookup: CDR1 WSHSY, CDR2 SAAADI. The CDR3 is CASRGLIGREGLAKNIQYF. Written as DNA, the CDR3 is TGCGCCAGCAGGGGGCTGATTGGGCGGGAGGGTTTGGCCAAAAACATTCAGTACTTC.

This chain joins TRBV7-3 and TRBJ1-2; 12 bases agree with TRBD1. Germline V gene data show CDR1 as SGHTA and CDR2 as FQGTGA. The CDR3 spans 16 residues. V shed 5 bases, J shed 8 bases, and the junction held 12 bases outside the gene matches. The CDR3 DNA is TGTGCCAGCAGCCCACCCGGGACAGGGGGCGTTTGGGGCTACACCTTC. Translation: CASSPPGTGGVWGYTF.

This clone has only one observation. The gene calls are TRBV7-9 and TRBJ1-2; D may be TRBD1 (6 bases). V was pared by 5 bases and J by 5 bases, with 15 bases between. Germline CDR1 reads SEHNR; CDR2 reads FQNEAQ (reference sequence). CDR3 length: 14 residues. CDR3 sequence reads: CASSPEQGWYGYTF. CDR3 nucleotides: TGTGCCAGCAGCCCAGAACAGGGATGGTATGGCTACACCTTC.

The chain is built from TRBV30 and TRBJ2-2; tentatively, D is TRBD2 (7 bases). V shed 0 bases and J shed 6 bases, with 14 bases lying between them. CDR1 and CDR2 from the germline V gene are GTSNPN and SVGIG (reference sequence). This CDR3 has 15 residues. In DNA, the CDR3 is TGTGCCTGGAGTGTACTGGGGGGGGGCTCCGGGGAGCTGTTTTTT. It translates to CAWSVLGGGSGELFF.

The CDR3 sequence: CASRRTSTETQYF. DNA for the CDR3: TGTGCCAGCAGGCGGACTAGCACAGAGACCCAGTACTTC. The chain employs TRBV7-9 and TRBJ2-5; 8 bases are shared with TRBD2. V shed 6 bases, J shed 4 bases, and the junction held 4 bases outside the gene matches. The CDR3 contains 13 residues. The germline CDR1 and CDR2 sequences are SEHNR and FQNEAQ (reference sequence).

The CDR3 is CASSEEGLAGGEETQYF. The CDR3 DNA is TGTGCCAGCAGTGAAGAAGGACTAGCGGGGGGCGAAGAGACCCAGTACTTC. The chain combines TRBV2 with TRBJ2-5; 14 bases line up with TRBD2. The germline CDR1 and CDR2 sequences are SNHLY and FYNNEI. The CDR3 covers 17 residues. V was clipped by 1 base and J by 3 bases; unmatched bases: 4.

V and J are TRBV9 and TRBJ2-1; D may be TRBD2 (5 bases). CDR1 is SGDLS, CDR2 YYNGEE, per germline. Trimming pared 0 bases from V and 4 bases from J, leaving 14 bases between. The CDR3 totals 16 residues. The CDR3 spells CASSVGGNSLYNEQFF. The CDR3 nucleotides read TGTGCCAGCAGCGTAGGAGGGAACAGTTTGTACAATGAGCAGTTCTTC. The full variable domain, in which reference TRBV9 and TRBJ2-1 provide the parts outside the CDR3, is DSGVTQTPKHLITATGQRVTLRCSPRSGDLSVYWYQQSLDQGLQFLIQYYNGEERAKGNILERFSAQQFPDLHSELNLSSLELGDSALYFCASSVGGNSLYNEQFFGPGTRLTVL.

The chain is built from TRBV6-5 and TRBJ1-1; 9 bases agree with TRBD1. This CDR3 contains 15 residues. Per the germline V gene, CDR1 is MNHEY and CDR2 is SVGAGI. V shed 5 bases, J shed 0 bases, and the junction held 4 bases outside the gene matches. CDR3 nucleotides: TGTGCCAGCAGTATTTACAGGGGGCTGAACACTGAAGCTTTCTTT. Protein: CASSIYRGLNTEAFF.

This rearrangement joins TRBV6-5 to TRBJ2-5; no clear D gene. Germline lookup yields CDR1 MNHEY and CDR2 SVGAGI. Trimming stripped 2 bases from V and 5 bases from J, with 9 bases between. The CDR3 loop spans 13 amino acids. The CDR3 is CASSYKRQETQYF. CDR3 sequence (DNA): TGTGCCAGCAGTTACAAGCGTCAGGAGACCCAGTACTTC.

This clone showed up just a few times. V and J are TRBV4-1 and TRBJ1-3; D gene uncertain. This CDR3 region has 16 residues. Looked up from germline, CDR1 is MGHRA and CDR2 is YSYEKL. Trimming took 4 bases from V and 0 from J, leaving 13 bases between them. CDR3 residues: CASSRAMEFSGNTIYF. CDR3 coding DNA: TGCGCCAGCAGCCGTGCAATGGAGTTCTCTGGAAACACCATATATTTT.

The CDR3 DNA sequence: TGTGCCAGCAGCTTAGACAGGGTTGCAGAGACCCAGTACTTC. As protein: CASSLDRVAETQYF. The chain joins TRBV7-8 to TRBJ2-5; a weak D match, TRBD1 (6 bases). This CDR3 is 14 amino acids long. The germline V and J ends were trimmed by 1 base and 4 bases, with 10 bases remaining between them. Germline V lookup: CDR1 SGHVS, CDR2 FQNEAQ.

The rearrangement uses TRBV6-4 and TRBJ2-3, with D unclear. The CDR3 is 16 amino acids. V gave up 6 bases and J gave up 5 bases, with 21 bases separating them. The germline V gene encodes CDR1 MRHNA and CDR2 SNTAGT. The CDR3: CASSLQPGLMGDTQYF. In DNA, the CDR3 is TGTGCCAGCAGCCTACAACCAGGTTTGATGGGAGATACGCAGTATTTT.

This chain connects TRBV30 to TRBJ1-2; no clear D. Germline lookup yields CDR1 GTSNPN and CDR2 SVGIG (reference sequence). CDR3 length: 15 amino acids. Trimming pared 2 bases from V and 6 bases from J, leaving 19 bases between. This CDR3 is CAWSLLSPGDDGYTF. CDR3 DNA: TGTGCCTGGAGTCTCCTTTCACCGGGAGATGATGGCTACACCTTC. Combining the CDR3 with reference TRBV30 and TRBJ1-2 gives the whole variable domain SQTIHQWPATLVQPVGSPLSLECTVEGTSNPNLYWYRQAAGRGLQLLFYSVGIGQISSEVPQNLSASRPQDRQFILSSKKLLLSDSGFYLCAWSLLSPGDDGYTFGSGTRLTVV.

The table lists this clone with a count of one. The rearrangement joins TRBV4-1 to TRBJ2-5; D may be TRBD2 (6 bases). This CDR3 contains 17 residues. The germline V gene has CDR1 MGHRA and CDR2 YSYEKL. Between the trimmed V and J ends, which lost 0 bases and 2 bases, there was a span of 16 bases. CDR3 coding DNA: TGCGCCAGCAGCCAAGATCCGGCGGACTATATACAAGAGACCCAGTACTTC. Translated: CASSQDPADYIQETQYF.

In its sample, this clone was seen a few times. J is TRBJ2-3 and V is TRBV4-1, with D possibly TRBD2 on 5 matching bases. CDR1 is MGHRA, CDR2 YSYEKL, per germline. CDR3 size: 18 residues. V was shortened by 4 bases and J by 0 bases, with 20 bases between the two germline ends. CDR3 sequence: CASSPYWLAARSTDTQYF. CDR3 DNA sequence: TGCGCCAGCAGCCCTTATTGGCTAGCAGCGCGTAGCACAGATACGCAGTATTTT.

This clone has just one count. V is TRBV5-6 and J is TRBJ1-2; TRBD1 is a possible D gene (6 bases). The germline CDR1 and CDR2 sequences are SGHDT and YYEEEE. V lost 0 bases to trimming and J lost 10 bases, with 16 bases between them. This CDR3 spans 14 amino acids. CDR3 amino acids: CASSLVFTAGAYTF. CDR3 sequence (DNA): TGTGCCAGCAGCTTGGTTTTTACGGCGGGGGCCTACACCTTC.

The rearrangement links TRBV19 to TRBJ2-5; weak D call: TRBD1 (6 bases). CDR1 and CDR2 (germline): LNHDA, SQIVND (reference sequence). With 5 bases removed from V and 5 bases from J, the gap between germline ends came to 18 bases. The CDR3 is 15 residues long. The CDR3 nucleotides read TGTGCCAGTAGTGTCTCTGGGGGCCCTGGGGAGACCCAGTACTTC. Its protein product is CASSVSGGPGETQYF.

This sequence joins TRBV7-2 and TRBJ2-7; tentative D call: TRBD1 (7 bases). The CDR3 is 14 amino acids. From germline, CDR1 is SGHTA and CDR2 FQGNSA. V lost 5 bases, J lost 1 base, and 12 bases lay in between. This CDR3 is CASSPPGGSYEQYF. CDR3 in DNA: TGTGCCAGCAGCCCTCCAGGGGGGTCCTACGAGCAGTACTTC.

Only one count was recorded for this clone. The gene calls are TRBV29-1 and TRBJ2-1; possibly TRBD2 for D (6 bases). The CDR3 contains 13 residues. CDR1 and CDR2 (germline): SQVTM, ANQGSEA. Trimming removed 6 bases from V and 7 bases from J, with 16 bases in between. CDR3 sequence: CSVEPGLRNEQFF. The DNA for the CDR3 is TGCAGCGTGGAACCGGGACTTCGGAATGAGCAGTTCTTC.

The rearrangement joins TRBV6-5 to TRBJ2-7, with 7 bases identical to TRBD2. Germline CDR1 is MNHEY and CDR2 is SVGAGI. The CDR3 runs 13 residues. The V gene end was trimmed by 6 bases and the J gene end by 1 base; junction bases not matched to a gene: 3. DNA of the CDR3: TGTGCCAGCAGCCCGGGGGGTTCCTACGAGCAGTACTTC. It encodes CASSPGGSYEQYF.

The CDR3 spells CASSRRVFQETQYF. CDR3 coding DNA: TGTGCCAGCAGCCGCCGCGTGTTCCAAGAGACCCAGTACTTC. This chain uses TRBV7-8 with TRBJ2-5; D unresolved. The V gene's germline CDR1 is SGHVS and CDR2 FQNEAQ. This CDR3 contains 14 residues. Trimming removed 5 bases from V and 1 base from J, with 11 bases in between.

This sequence joins TRBV10-3 and TRBJ1-1, with a possible D match to TRBD1 (6 bases). The V and J ends lost 3 bases and 5 bases respectively, with 19 bases between them. The CDR3 is 16 amino acids. The germline CDR1 and CDR2 sequences are ENHRY and SYGVKD. This chain's CDR3 is CAISEEGYRVGTEAFF. The CDR3 nucleotides are TGTGCCATCAGTGAAGAGGGATACAGGGTTGGAACTGAAGCTTTCTTT.